One and the same sample provided the 23 T cell receptor beta chains below, sequenced in a study of regulatory T cells in long-lasting Graves disease. Specified time point: newly diagnosed GD, antithyroid drugs for less than 3 months. The TCR library was prepared using RNA isolated from PBMCs. Investigators prepared the TCR beta libraries by applying iRepertoire HTBI primers and Arm-PCR of CDR3 regions. TCRdb reprocessed the multiplex PCR reads via MiXCR and lists one record per CDR3 protein. This table holds a few hundred thousand distinct CDR3 sequences, about 13% found once. The same specimen was also included in a second study, on T cells in Graves' hyperthyroidism and ophthalmopathy.

The sample consisted of peripheral blood mononuclear cells (PBMCs), taken at new diagnosis, from a patient treated with antithyroid drugs. The source of these receptors is a man in his thirties or forties with Graves disease.

This clonotype was picked up many times. The CDR3 sequence: CASSPRTGVSSYEQYF. The CDR3 coding sequence is TGTGCCAGCAGCCCCCGGACAGGGGTGAGCTCCTACGAGCAGTACTTC. J is TRBJ2-7 and V is TRBV7-9; TRBD1 matches 9 bases. This CDR3 is built from 16 residues. Per germline, CDR1 SEHNR and CDR2 FQNEAQ (reference sequence). The junction had 8 bases not matched to a gene; V was cut back by 5 bases and J by 0 bases.

Notes on this clonotype: A much more abundant neighbour one base away suggests this may be a read error. The chain has TRBV24-1 and TRBJ2-7, with TRBD2 matching 7 bases. The CDR3 totals 13 residues. The germline V gene encodes CDR1 KGHDR and CDR2 SFDVKD. CDR3 amino acids: CATSASGSCEQYF. CDR3 DNA: TGTGCCACCAGTGCTAGCGGCTCCTGCGAGCAGTACTTC.

This clonotype was recorded many times. The chain links TRBV27 to TRBJ2-7; D is perhaps TRBD1 or TRBD2 (7 bases each). The CDR3 length is 15 residues. Between the trimmed V and J ends, which lost 3 bases and 2 bases, there was a span of 14 bases. The germline V gene encodes CDR1 MNHEY and CDR2 SMNVEV (reference sequence). This CDR3 is CASSFKTGRAYEQYF. CDR3 DNA: TGTGCCAGCAGTTTTAAGACAGGGAGGGCCTACGAGCAGTACTTC.

In its sample, this clonotype was seen a few times. This chain links TRBV20-1 with TRBJ2-1, with TRBD2 identical over 10 bases. Germline-derived CDR1 and CDR2 are DFQATT and SNEGSKA (reference sequence). V lost 3 bases, J lost 2 bases, and 7 bases stayed unmatched. CDR3 length: 16 residues. DNA for the CDR3: TGCAGTGCTAGCCCTTCACTAGCGGGGACCTACAATGAGCAGTTCTTC. Translating gives CSASPSLAGTYNEQFF.

This clonotype is a singleton in its sample. This sequence joins TRBV25-1 and TRBJ2-3; D is ambiguous. The V end lost 8 bases, the J end lost 2 bases, and 14 bases lay between the germline ends. Germline V CDR1 and CDR2: MGHDK, SYGVNS. This CDR3 comprises 14 residues. The CDR3 coding sequence is TGTGCCAGCTCCCCTTTAAGCGTCACAGATACGCAGTATTTT. It translates to CASSPLSVTDTQYF.

The chain joins TRBV12-3 or TRBV12-4 to TRBJ2-2; 10 nucleotides agree with TRBD2. The length of the CDR3 is 19 residues. Unmatched junction bases numbered 12, after V lost 1 base and J lost 4 bases. CDR3 amino acids: CASSLDTSGEGRVTGELFF. CDR3 bases: TGTGCCAGCAGTTTAGATACTAGCGGGGAGGGTAGAGTCACCGGGGAGCTGTTTTTT.

In its sample, this clonotype was seen many times. J is TRBJ1-2 and V is TRBV11-2; TRBD1 aligns across 8 bases. Unmatched junction bases numbered 4, after V lost 5 bases and J lost 5 bases. Germline lookup yields CDR1 SGHAT and CDR2 FQNNGV. The CDR3 is 13 amino acids. The DNA for the CDR3 is TGTGCCAGCAGCGGCCGGACAGGGTATGGCTACACCTTC. Translating gives CASSGRTGYGYTF.

This sequence joins TRBV5-1 and TRBJ2-6; D is uncertain. V was trimmed by 3 bases and J by 2 bases, leaving 12 bases between them. The CDR3 length is 16 residues. The germline gives CDR1 SGHRS, CDR2 YFSETQ. The CDR3 DNA follows: TGCGCCAGCAGCTCCATAATTAGGACTGGGGCCAACGTCCTGACTTTC. Protein sequence: CASSSIIRTGANVLTF.

This clonotype was recorded at least ten times. CDR3 in DNA: TGTGCCAGCAGCTTGCAGGGGGCGCGTGTTGAAAAACTGTTTTTT. Amino acids: CASSLQGARVEKLFF. This chain joins TRBV7-2 and TRBJ1-4; 8 nucleotides align to TRBD1. Germline CDR1 is SGHTA and CDR2 is FQGNSA. The CDR3 length is 15 residues. Trimming at V came to 3 bases and at J to 7 bases, leaving 7 bases not matched to a gene.

This clonotype was counted a few times. The V call is TRBV20-1, the J call TRBJ2-2; 7 positions match TRBD1. The CDR3 totals 13 residues. Trimming removed 5 bases from V and 4 bases from J; junction bases left unmatched: 4. Germline V gives CDR1 DFQATT, CDR2 SNEGSKA (reference sequence). The CDR3 sequence is CSARTGVTGELFF. The DNA of the CDR3 is TGCAGTGCTCGGACAGGCGTCACCGGGGAGCTGTTTTTT.

On this clonotype itself: One end of the junction fails to match germline, which may point to a read error. This rearrangement joins TRBV27 to TRBJ2-7; D is uncertain. This CDR3 is built from 12 residues. Germline V gene lookup returns CDR1 MNHEY and CDR2 SMNVEV (reference sequence). The CDR3 sequence: CASRGGAYGQYF. The CDR3 DNA reads as TGTGCCAGCAGGGGCGGCGCCTACGGGCAGTACTTC.

Ten or more counts support this clonotype. V usage is TRBV27 and J usage is TRBJ1-4, with a weak D call TRBD1 (6 bases). V dropped 1 base and J dropped 14 bases, with 11 bases sitting between them. Germline loops: CDR1 MNHEY, CDR2 SMNVEV (reference sequence). The length of the CDR3 is 12 residues. The CDR3, as DNA: TGTGCCAGCAGTTTATTGGAGGGGGGCCTGTTTTTT. It specifies CASSLLEGGLFF. Drawing the rest from reference TRBV27 and TRBJ1-4, the complete variable domain is EAQVTQNPRYLITVTGKKLTVTCSQNMNHEYMSWYRQDPGLGLRQIYYSMNVEVTDKGDVPEGYKVSRKEKRNFPLILESPSPNQTSLYFCASSLLEGGLFFGSGTQLSVL.

This clonotype was counted many times. V and J are TRBV11-2 and TRBJ2-7, with 8 bases identical to TRBD2. This CDR3 is built from 14 residues. V trimming: 1 base; J trimming: 5 bases; junction bases outside the gene matches: 4. Germline V gene data show CDR1 as SGHAT and CDR2 as FQNNGV. The CDR3 DNA reads TGTGCCAGCAGCTTAGCGGGAGGGAGCGACGAGCAGTACTTC. This encodes CASSLAGGSDEQYF.

Ten or more counts support this clonotype. The chain uses TRBV11-2 and TRBJ2-7; the match to TRBD1 covers 7 bases. Losses at the gene ends were 4 bases for V and 2 bases for J; bases not matched to a gene: 5. The CDR3 sequence is 14 residues long. Germline CDR1 is SGHAT and CDR2 is FQNNGV. CDR3 bases: TGTGCCAGCAGCTCTAGACAGGGTGCCTACGAGCAGTACTTC. Translated: CASSSRQGAYEQYF.

This clonotype has a handful of counts. The chain recombines TRBV19 with TRBJ2-1; D is unresolved. Germline-derived CDR1 and CDR2 are LNHDA and SQIVND (reference sequence). The V and J ends lost 2 bases and 5 bases respectively, with 10 bases between them. The CDR3 length is 14 residues. The CDR3 sequence is CASSISPAHNEQFF. The DNA for the CDR3 is TGTGCCAGTAGTATATCCCCGGCCCACAATGAGCAGTTCTTC.

The sample holds many counts of this clonotype. The DNA of the CDR3 is TGTGCCAGCAGTGAAGCCAATCAGGTCTACACCTTC. It is translated as CASSEANQVYTF. J is TRBJ1-2 and V is TRBV2; D not resolved. CDR3 length: 12 residues. Trimming cost V 0 bases and J 10 bases, with 9 bases left between them. Germline V gene lookup returns CDR1 SNHLY and CDR2 FYNNEI.

About this clonotype itself: This may come from a read error, since a much larger clone is one base off. The chain carries TRBV3-1 and TRBJ1-1, with TRBD1 matching over 7 bases. Germline values: CDR1 LGHDT, CDR2 YNNKEL (reference sequence). The CDR3 runs to 13 residues. The CDR3 bases are TGTGCCGGCAGAAATGACAGGGAGGATGAAGCTTTCTTT. This gives the protein CAGRNDREDEAFF. The whole variable domain, remainder taken from reference TRBV3-1 and TRBJ1-1, is DTAVSQTPKYLVTQMGNDKSIKCEQNLGHDTMYWYKQDSKKFLKIMFSYNNKELIINETVPNRFSPKSPDKAHLNLHINSLELGDSAVYFCAGRNDREDEAFFGQGTRLTVV.

The genes are TRBV18 and TRBJ2-5; 8 bases agree with TRBD1. CDR1 is KGHSH and CDR2 is LQKENI in the germline V gene. CDR3 length: 12 residues. V lost 5 bases, J lost 4 bases, and 0 bases stayed unmatched. CDR3 DNA sequence: TGTGCCAGCTCAGGGACAGGAGAGACCCAGTACTTC. Translating gives CASSGTGETQYF.

This clonotype has just a few counts. V is TRBV19 and J is TRBJ1-5, with 10 bases fitting TRBD1. The CDR3 contains 15 residues. V lost 7 bases, J lost 4 bases, and 7 bases stayed unmatched. CDR1 is LNHDA, CDR2 SQIVND, per germline (reference sequence). The CDR3 is CASTPWDRGNQPQHF. DNA of the CDR3: TGTGCCAGTACCCCCTGGGACAGGGGAAATCAGCCCCAGCATTTT.

Points on this clonotype: A junction end diverges from the germline sequence, so it may reflect a read error. The V and J genes are TRBV20-1 and TRBJ1-6, with a weak D call TRBD1 (5 bases). The CDR3 totals 16 residues. Germline loops: CDR1 DFQATT, CDR2 SNEGSKA (reference sequence). Written as DNA, the CDR3 is TGCGGTGCTAGAGATGAGGGGTTCTCAGAGGATTCACCCCTCCACTTT. Its protein product is CGARDEGFSEDSPLHF.

This clonotype showed up many times. V is TRBV10-3 and J is TRBJ2-6; tentatively, D is TRBD1 or TRBD2 (6 bases each). The V gene's germline CDR1 is ENHRY and CDR2 SYGVKD. The CDR3 runs to 18 residues. V was trimmed by 3 bases and J by 2 bases, leaving 17 bases between them. The DNA of the CDR3 is TGTGCCATCAGTGATCGGGGGCAGACTCAAGCTGGGGCCAACGTCCTGACTTTC. Protein: CAISDRGQTQAGANVLTF.

On this clonotype itself: A read error may be the cause here, since a much bigger clone is one base away. The chain links TRBV20-1 to TRBJ2-7; TRBD2 might be the D (6 bases). The germline V and J ends were trimmed by 1 base and 6 bases, with 16 bases remaining between them. Germline assignment: CDR1 DFQATT and CDR2 SNEGSKA (reference sequence). This CDR3 comprises 14 residues. The CDR3 nucleotides are TGCAGTGCTAGAGGTCGGTGGGGGGAAGCCGAGCAGTACTTC. This translates into CSARGRWGEAEQYF.

This clonotype was picked up many times. The gene calls are TRBV7-2 and TRBJ1-4; D is unresolved. The germline gives CDR1 SGHTA, CDR2 FQGNSA. This CDR3 is 12 amino acids long. Trimming stripped 2 bases from V and 8 bases from J, with 6 bases between. The CDR3 is CASSLIGEKLFF. As DNA, the CDR3 is TGTGCCAGCAGCTTAATCGGAGAAAAACTGTTTTTT. Full variable domain (remainder filled in from reference TRBV7-2 and TRBJ1-4): GAGVSQSPSNKVTEKGKDVELRCDPISGHTALYWYRQSLGQGLEFLIYFQGNSAPDKSGLPSDRFSAERTGGSVSTLTIQRTQQEDSAVYLCASSLIGEKLFFGSGTQLSVL.